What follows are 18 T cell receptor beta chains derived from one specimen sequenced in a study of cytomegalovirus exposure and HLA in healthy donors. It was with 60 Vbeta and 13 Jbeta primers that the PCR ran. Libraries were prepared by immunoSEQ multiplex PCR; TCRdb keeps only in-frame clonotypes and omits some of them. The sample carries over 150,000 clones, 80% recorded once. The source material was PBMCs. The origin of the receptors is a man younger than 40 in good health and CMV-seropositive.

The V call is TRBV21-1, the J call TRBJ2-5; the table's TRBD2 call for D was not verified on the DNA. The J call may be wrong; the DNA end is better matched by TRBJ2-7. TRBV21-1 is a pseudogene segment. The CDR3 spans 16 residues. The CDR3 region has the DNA TGTGCCAGCAGCACCAGATCCGAGCTAGGCGCCTACGAGCAGTACTTC. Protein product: CASSTRSELGAYEQYF.

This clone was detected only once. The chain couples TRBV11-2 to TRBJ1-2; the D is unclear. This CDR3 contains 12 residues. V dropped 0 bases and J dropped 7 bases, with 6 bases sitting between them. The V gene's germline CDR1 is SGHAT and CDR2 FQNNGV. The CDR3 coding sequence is TGTGCCAGCAGCTTAGATCCGGGTGGCTACACCTTC. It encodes CASSLDPGGYTF.

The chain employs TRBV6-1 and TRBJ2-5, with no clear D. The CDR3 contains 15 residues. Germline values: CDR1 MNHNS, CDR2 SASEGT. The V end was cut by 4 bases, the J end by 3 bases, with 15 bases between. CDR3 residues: CASSGESRLEETQYF. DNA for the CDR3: TGTGCCAGCAGTGGAGAGAGCAGGTTGGAAGAGACCCAGTACTTC.

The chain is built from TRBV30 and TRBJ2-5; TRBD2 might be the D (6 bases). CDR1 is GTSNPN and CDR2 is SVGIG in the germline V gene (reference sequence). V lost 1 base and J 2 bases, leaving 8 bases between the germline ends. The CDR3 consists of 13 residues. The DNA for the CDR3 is TGTGCCTGGAGTGGGAGCGGGCAAGAGACCCAGTACTTC. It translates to CAWSGSGQETQYF. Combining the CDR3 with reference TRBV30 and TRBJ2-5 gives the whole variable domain SQTIHQWPATLVQPVGSPLSLECTVEGTSNPNLYWYRQAAGRGLQLLFYSVGIGQISSEVPQNLSASRPQDRQFILSSKKLLLSDSGFYLCAWSGSGQETQYFGPGTRLLVL.

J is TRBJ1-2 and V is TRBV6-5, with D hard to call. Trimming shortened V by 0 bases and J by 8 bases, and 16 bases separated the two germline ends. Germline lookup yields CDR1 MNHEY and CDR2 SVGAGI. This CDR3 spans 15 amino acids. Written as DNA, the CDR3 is TGTGCCAGCAGTTACTCGTCCAACCCTCGTGGCGGCTACACCTTC. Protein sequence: CASSYSSNPRGGYTF.

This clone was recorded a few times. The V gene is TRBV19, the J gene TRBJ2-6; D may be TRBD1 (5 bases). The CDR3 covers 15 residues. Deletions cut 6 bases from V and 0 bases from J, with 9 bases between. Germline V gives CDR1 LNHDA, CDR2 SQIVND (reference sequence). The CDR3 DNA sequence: TGTGCCAGTAGCGACAGTCCCTCTGGGGCCAACGTCCTGACTTTC. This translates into CASSDSPSGANVLTF. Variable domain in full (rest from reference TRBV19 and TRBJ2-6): DGGITQSPKYLFRKEGQNVTLSCEQNLNHDAMYWYRQDPGQGLRLIYYSQIVNDFQKGDIAEGYSVSREKKESFPLTVTSAQKNPTAFYLCASSDSPSGANVLTFGAGSRLTVL.

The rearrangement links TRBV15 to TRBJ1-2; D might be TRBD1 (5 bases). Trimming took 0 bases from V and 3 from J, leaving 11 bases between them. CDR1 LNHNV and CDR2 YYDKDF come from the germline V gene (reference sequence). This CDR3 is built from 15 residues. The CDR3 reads CATSRDTGRDYGYTF. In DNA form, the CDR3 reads TGTGCCACCAGCAGAGATACCGGCAGGGACTATGGCTACACCTTC.

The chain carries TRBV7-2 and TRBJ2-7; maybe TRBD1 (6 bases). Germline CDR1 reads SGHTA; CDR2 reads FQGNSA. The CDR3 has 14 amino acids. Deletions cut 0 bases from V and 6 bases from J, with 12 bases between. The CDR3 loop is CASSLAGAGGEQYF. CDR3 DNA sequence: TGTGCCAGCAGCTTAGCGGGGGCTGGGGGCGAGCAGTACTTC. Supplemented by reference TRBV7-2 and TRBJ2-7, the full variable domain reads GAGVSQSPSNKVTEKGKDVELRCDPISGHTALYWYRQSLGQGLEFLIYFQGNSAPDKSGLPSDRFSAERTGGSVSTLTIQRTQQEDSAVYLCASSLAGAGGEQYFGPGTRLTVT.

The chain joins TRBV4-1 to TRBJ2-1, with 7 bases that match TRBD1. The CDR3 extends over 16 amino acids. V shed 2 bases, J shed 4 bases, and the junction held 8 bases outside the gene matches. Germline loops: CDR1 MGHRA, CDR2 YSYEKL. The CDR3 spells CASSQLGTASYNEQFF. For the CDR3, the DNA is TGCGCCAGCAGCCAACTCGGGACAGCCTCATACAATGAGCAGTTCTTC.

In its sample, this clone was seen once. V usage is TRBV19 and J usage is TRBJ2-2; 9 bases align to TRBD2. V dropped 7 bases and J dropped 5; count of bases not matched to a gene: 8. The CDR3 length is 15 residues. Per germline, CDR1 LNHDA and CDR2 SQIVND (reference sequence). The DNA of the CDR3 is TGTGCCAGTAAGGGGCTAGCGGGGCGGACCGGGGAGCTGTTTTTT. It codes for CASKGLAGRTGELFF. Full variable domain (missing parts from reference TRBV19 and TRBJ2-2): DGGITQSPKYLFRKEGQNVTLSCEQNLNHDAMYWYRQDPGQGLRLIYYSQIVNDFQKGDIAEGYSVSREKKESFPLTVTSAQKNPTAFYLCASKGLAGRTGELFFGEGSRLTVL.

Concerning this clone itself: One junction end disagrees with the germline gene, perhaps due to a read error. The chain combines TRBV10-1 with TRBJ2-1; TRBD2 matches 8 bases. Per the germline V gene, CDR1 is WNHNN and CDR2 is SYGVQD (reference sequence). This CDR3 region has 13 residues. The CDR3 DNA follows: TGCGCCAGCAGTGACGGGCGGGAGGCCGCTCGTCTCTTC. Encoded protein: CASSDGREAARLF.

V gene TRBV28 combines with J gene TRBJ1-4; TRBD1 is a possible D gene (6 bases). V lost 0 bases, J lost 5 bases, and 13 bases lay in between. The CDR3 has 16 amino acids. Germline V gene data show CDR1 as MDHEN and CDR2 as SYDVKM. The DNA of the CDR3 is TGTGCCAGCAGTTTATGGGGGGGGACACAGAATGAAAAACTGTTTTTT. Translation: CASSLWGGTQNEKLFF. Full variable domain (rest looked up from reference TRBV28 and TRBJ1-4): DVKVTQSSRYLVKRTGEKVFLECVQDMDHENMFWYRQDPGLGLRLIYFSYDVKMKEKGDIPEGYSVSREKKERFSLILESASTNQTSMYLCASSLWGGTQNEKLFFGSGTQLSVL.

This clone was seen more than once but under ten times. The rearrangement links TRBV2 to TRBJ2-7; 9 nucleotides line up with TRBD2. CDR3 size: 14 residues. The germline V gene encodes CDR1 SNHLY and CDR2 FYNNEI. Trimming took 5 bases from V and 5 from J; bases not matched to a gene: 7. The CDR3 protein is CASSTSSGINEQYF. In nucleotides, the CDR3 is TGTGCCAGCAGTACTTCTAGCGGGATAAACGAGCAGTACTTC.

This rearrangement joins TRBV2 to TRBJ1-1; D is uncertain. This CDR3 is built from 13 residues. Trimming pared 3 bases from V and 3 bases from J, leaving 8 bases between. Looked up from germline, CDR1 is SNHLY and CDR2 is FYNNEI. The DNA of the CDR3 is TGTGCCAGCAGTGAGCCGGAGGACACTGAAGCTTTCTTT. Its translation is CASSEPEDTEAFF.

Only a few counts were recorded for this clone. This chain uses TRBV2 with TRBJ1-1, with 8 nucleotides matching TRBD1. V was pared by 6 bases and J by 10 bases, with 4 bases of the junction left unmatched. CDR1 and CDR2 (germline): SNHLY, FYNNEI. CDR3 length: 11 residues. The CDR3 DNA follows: TGTGCCAGCAGCGCTACAGGGGGAGCTTTCTTT. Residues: CASSATGGAFF.

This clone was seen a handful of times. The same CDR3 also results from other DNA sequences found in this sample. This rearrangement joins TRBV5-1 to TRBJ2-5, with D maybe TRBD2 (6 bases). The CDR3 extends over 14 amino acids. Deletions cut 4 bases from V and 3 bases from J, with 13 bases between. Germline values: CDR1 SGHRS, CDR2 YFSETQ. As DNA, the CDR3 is TGCGCCAGCAGCCCATCTACGGGGGAAGAGACCCAGTACTTC. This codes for CASSPSTGEETQYF.

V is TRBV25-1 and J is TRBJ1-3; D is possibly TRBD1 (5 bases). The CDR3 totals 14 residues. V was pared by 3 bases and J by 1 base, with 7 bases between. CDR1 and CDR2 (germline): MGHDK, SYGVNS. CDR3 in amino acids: CASSDGGSGNTIYF. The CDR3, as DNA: TGTGCCAGCAGTGACGGGGGGTCTGGAAACACCATATATTTT.

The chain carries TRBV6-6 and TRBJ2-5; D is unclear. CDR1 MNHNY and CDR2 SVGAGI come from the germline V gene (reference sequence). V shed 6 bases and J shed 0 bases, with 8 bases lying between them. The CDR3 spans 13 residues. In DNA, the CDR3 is TGTGCCAGCAGGAATACAAACCAAGAGACCCAGTACTTC. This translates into CASRNTNQETQYF.